Given below is one TCR beta chain in context. Its specificity is unknown. For TCRbeta, the library was prepared with unique molecular identifiers. Using its own MiXCR run on the PCR reads, TCRdb lists one record per CDR3 protein. The table shows 600,000 to 700,000 distinct CDR3 sequences, with less than 15% occurring only once. The data stem from a study of T-cell reconstitution after alpha-beta-depleted transplantation in children. The V gene end was trimmed by 2 bases and the J gene end by 5 bases; junction bases not matched to a gene: 5. The CDR3 is 14 amino acids. Germline V gene data show CDR1 as KGHSH and CDR2 as LQKENI. The study, taken as a whole, reports: At day 60, the high TCRbeta diversity found in some patients originated from recipient T cells and thymic progenitors that had survived. Reportedly, only several hundred clones from non-depleted graft cells drove alpha-beta T-cell counts at about two months.

V is TRBV18 and J is TRBJ2-7; 8 positions agree with TRBD1. Sequences were derived from PBMCs, sampled before TCRalphabeta/CD19-depleted stem cell transplant. The source of this sequence is a girl aged 2 to 10 with congenital amegakaryocytic thrombocytopenia, due to receive a stem cell transplant. CDR3 region: CASSPIATGDEQYF. The CDR3 nucleotides are TGTGCCAGCTCACCAATCGCGACAGGGGACGAGCAGTACTTC. Using reference TRBV18 and TRBJ2-7 for the parts outside the CDR3, the full variable domain is NAGVMQNPRHLVRRRGQEARLRCSPMKGHSHVYWYRQLPEEGLKFMVYLQKENIIDESGMPKERFSAEFPKEGPSILRIQQVVRGDSAAYFCASSPIATGDEQYFGPGTRLTVT.